These 32 T cell receptor beta chains were sequenced from one sample in a study of PD-L1 blockade in urothelial cancer (dated by TCRdb to about 2017). Library creation used the immunoSEQ multiplex PCR assay. TCRdb limited this immuneACCESS table to in-frame rearrangements with V and J called. A share of clones is missing; checked studies link under half to unresolved V genes, and the rest is unexplained. This sample is represented by 85,000 to 95,000 clones; about 89% of them were singletons. The biggest ten clones account for roughly 0.97% of the sample. Explained via the paper, the time point label denotes: pretreatment peripheral blood. The input for sequencing was PBMCs, taken around atezolizumab (anti-PD-L1) treatment. Every receptor here comes from a woman older than 75 with urothelial cancer.

J is TRBJ2-2 and V is TRBV27, with TRBD1 as a possible D gene (5 bases). CDR1 and CDR2 from the germline V gene are MNHEY and SMNVEV (reference sequence). The germline V and J ends were trimmed by 9 bases and 0 bases, with 11 bases remaining between them. The CDR3 loop spans 14 amino acids. CDR3 loop: CASSPGSNTGELFF. CDR3 coding DNA: TGTGCCAGTTCCCCAGGGTCGAACACCGGGGAGCTGTTTTTT.

The chain is built from TRBV9 and TRBJ2-1; D not resolved. The germline V gene has CDR1 SGDLS and CDR2 YYNGEE. The V end was cut by 0 bases, the J end by 0 bases, with 10 bases between. This CDR3 contains 16 residues. CDR3 nucleotides: TGTGCCAGCAGCGTAGGTTCCCTTTCCTCCTACAATGAGCAGTTCTTC. Protein sequence: CASSVGSLSSYNEQFF.

The rearrangement uses TRBV5-6 and TRBJ1-2; the match to TRBD1 covers 11 bases. From germline, CDR1 is SGHDT and CDR2 YYEEEE. V dropped 4 bases and J dropped 8; count of bases not matched to a gene: 10. The CDR3 runs 15 residues. The CDR3, as DNA: TGTGCCAGCAGCCCTTCATTATGGACAGGGGGCGGCTACACCTTC. Its protein is CASSPSLWTGGGYTF.

The chain is built from TRBV9 and TRBJ2-7, with 10 nucleotides matching TRBD1. V was clipped by 4 bases and J by 5 bases; unmatched bases: 12. Germline assignment: CDR1 SGDLS and CDR2 YYNGEE. CDR3 length: 16 amino acids. The CDR3: CASSPHRTGGENEQYF. In DNA, the CDR3 is TGTGCCAGCAGCCCACATCGGACAGGGGGTGAGAACGAGCAGTACTTC.

The chain recombines TRBV7-9 with TRBJ2-2; weak D call: TRBD1 (6 bases). Germline loops: CDR1 SEHNR, CDR2 FQNEAQ (reference sequence). V shed 1 base and J shed 6 bases, with 15 bases lying between them. The CDR3 length is 16 residues. As DNA, the CDR3 is TGTGCCAGCAGCTTAGATGGGACACAACCATCCGGGGAGCTGTTTTTT. Translation: CASSLDGTQPSGELFF.

The table lists this clone with a few counts. This chain links TRBV7-8 with TRBJ2-5; perhaps TRBD2 as D (5 bases). V gave up 5 bases and J gave up 5 bases, with 18 bases separating them. Germline V gene data show CDR1 as SGHVS and CDR2 as FQNEAQ. There are 15 residues in the CDR3. CDR3 sequence: CASSIPGNSRETQYF. As DNA, the CDR3 is TGTGCCAGCAGCATACCCGGGAATAGCCGGGAGACCCAGTACTTC.

This clone appeared once. The gene calls are TRBV7-6 and TRBJ1-1; D may be TRBD1 (6 bases). Germline CDR1 is SGHVS and CDR2 is FNYEAQ. The CDR3 spans 16 residues. Between the trimmed V and J ends, which lost 4 bases and 4 bases, there was a span of 19 bases. The CDR3 loop reads CASSSRGATLSTEAFF. The CDR3 region has the DNA TGTGCCAGCAGCTCCCGGGGGGCCACCCTGTCCACTGAAGCTTTCTTT.

The chain carries TRBV19 and TRBJ1-5; 9 positions agree with TRBD1. The CDR3 runs 17 residues. After removal of 8 bases from V and 0 bases from J, the junction contained 11 bases not matched to a gene. In germline, CDR1 is LNHDA, CDR2 SQIVND (reference sequence). CDR3 sequence reads: CASRRTGELSSNQPQHF. In DNA form, the CDR3 reads TGTGCCAGTCGAAGGACAGGGGAGTTGAGTAGCAATCAGCCCCAGCATTTT.

The chain is built from TRBV15 and TRBJ1-1, with D hard to call. Trimming removed 3 bases from V and 0 bases from J, with 14 bases in between. The CDR3 consists of 16 residues. Germline V gene sequence: CDR1 LNHNV, CDR2 YYDKDF (reference sequence). In DNA form, the CDR3 reads TGTGCCACCAGCAGGCAGGCCAGATCCATGAACACTGAAGCTTTCTTT. As protein: CATSRQARSMNTEAFF.

The chain is built from TRBV2 and TRBJ2-7, with D tentatively TRBD1 (5 bases). With 5 bases removed from V and 0 bases from J, the gap between germline ends came to 5 bases. Germline CDR1 SNHLY, CDR2 FYNNEI. This CDR3 comprises 12 residues. The CDR3 region has the DNA TGTGCCAGCAGTACAGGCTCCTACGAGCAGTACTTC. This codes for CASSTGSYEQYF.

The rearrangement joins TRBV7-6 to TRBJ1-3; 8 bases align to TRBD1. With V trimmed by 4 bases and J by 0 bases, 8 bases remained unmatched. Germline-derived CDR1 and CDR2 are SGHVS and FNYEAQ. The CDR3 totals 17 residues. The DNA of the CDR3 is TGTGCCAGCAGCTCCCTCTCCGGGACAGGCTCTGGAAACACCATATATTTT. Translation: CASSSLSGTGSGNTIYF. Complete variable domain (other parts from reference TRBV7-6 and TRBJ1-3): GAGVSQSPRYKVTKRGQDVALRCDPISGHVSLYWYRQALGQGPEFLTYFNYEAQQDKSGLPNDRFSAERPEGSISTLTIQRTEQRDSAMYRCASSSLSGTGSGNTIYFGEGSWLTVV.

V gene TRBV6-4 combines with J gene TRBJ2-6, with D tentatively TRBD2 (5 bases). The germline V gene encodes CDR1 MRHNA and CDR2 SNTAGT. The CDR3 spans 16 residues. V was clipped by 6 bases and J by 1 base, with 13 bases between them. The CDR3 loop reads CASSRELVSGANVLTF. The CDR3 DNA reads TGTGCCAGCAGCCGGGAATTGGTGTCTGGGGCCAACGTCCTGACTTTC.

The chain employs TRBV10-3 and TRBJ1-2; 8 bases line up with TRBD1. The CDR3 extends over 12 amino acids. The V segment lost 4 bases and the J segment 8 bases; nucleotides outside the gene matches: 3. Looked up from germline, CDR1 is ENHRY and CDR2 is SYGVKD. The CDR3 bases are TGTGCCATCAGTGGCGGACAGGGAGGCTACACCTTC. It codes for CAISGGQGGYTF.

The rearrangement links TRBV11-2 to TRBJ2-7; D might be TRBD2 (5 bases). Trimming took off 1 base at V and 4 bases at J, with 14 bases between the two ends. CDR1 is SGHAT, CDR2 FQNNGV, per germline. The CDR3 extends over 15 amino acids. In nucleotides, the CDR3 is TGTGCCAGCAGCTTAGTTGCCACAGCGGTATACGAGCAGTACTTC. Protein sequence: CASSLVATAVYEQYF.

The chain combines TRBV5-4 with TRBJ2-1; D is perhaps TRBD2 (7 bases). The V end lost 4 bases, the J end lost 9 bases, and 20 bases lay between the germline ends. The CDR3 spans 15 residues. Germline assignment: CDR1 SGHNT and CDR2 YYREEE (reference sequence). CDR3 DNA: TGTGCCAGCAGCCCGCCTTGGGGGGGGCAGCGTGAGCAGTTCTTC. As protein: CASSPPWGGQREQFF.

The rearrangement joins TRBV5-5 to TRBJ2-7; D may be TRBD2 (5 bases). Germline lookup yields CDR1 SGHKS and CDR2 YYEKEE (reference sequence). The V gene lost 3 bases and the J gene lost 3 bases, with 7 bases spanning the gap. CDR3 size: 12 residues. Here the CDR3 DNA reads TGTGCCAGCAGCTCTGGACTCTACGAGCAGTACTTC. Translating it yields CASSSGLYEQYF.

The chain employs TRBV19 and TRBJ2-1; D perhaps matches TRBD2 (6 bases). CDR3 length equals 14 residues. Germline CDR1 is LNHDA and CDR2 is SQIVND (reference sequence). The V and J ends lost 7 bases and 0 bases respectively, with 10 bases between them. The CDR3 DNA is TGTGCCAGTAATCGGGACTTCTCCTACAATGAGCAGTTCTTC. This gives the protein CASNRDFSYNEQFF.

The chain carries TRBV6-5 and TRBJ1-4, with TRBD1 identical over 9 bases. The CDR3 runs 16 residues. After removal of 0 bases from V and 8 bases from J, the junction contained 7 bases not matched to a gene. Germline CDR1 and CDR2: MNHEY and SVGAGI. Written as DNA, the CDR3 is TGTGCCAGCAGTTACTCGACGGGACAGGGTAACGAAAAACTGTTTTTT. Amino acid sequence: CASSYSTGQGNEKLFF.

The rearrangement joins TRBV5-1 to TRBJ1-2, with TRBD1 matching over 8 bases. CDR1 and CDR2 from the germline V gene are SGHRS and YFSETQ. The CDR3 is made up of 16 amino acids. V lost 4 bases to trimming and J lost 8 bases; unmatched junction nucleotides: 16. The CDR3 protein is CASSAQTGVNIGGYTF. In DNA, the CDR3 is TGCGCCAGCAGCGCTCAGACAGGGGTGAATATAGGCGGCTACACCTTC.

The genes are TRBV5-5 and TRBJ2-4; tentatively, D is TRBD2 (6 bases). Germline CDR1 is SGHKS and CDR2 is YYEKEE (reference sequence). The CDR3 sequence is 15 residues long. Trimming removed 4 bases from V and 5 bases from J, with 16 bases in between. The CDR3 region has the DNA TGTGCCAGCAGCAGACTAGATGGTGCAGAAAACATTCAGTACTTC. Translating it yields CASSRLDGAENIQYF.

V and J are TRBV27 and TRBJ1-5; TRBD1 is a possible D gene (5 bases). Germline loops: CDR1 MNHEY, CDR2 SMNVEV (reference sequence). CDR3 length: 17 amino acids. The V end lost 4 bases, the J end lost 0 bases, and 16 bases lay between the germline ends. CDR3 region: CASSSGQMGYSNQPQHF. The CDR3 DNA sequence: TGTGCCAGCAGTTCCGGACAAATGGGGTATAGCAATCAGCCCCAGCATTTT.

The chain couples TRBV19 to TRBJ2-2; 12 bases match TRBD1. V shed 2 bases, J shed 6 bases, and the junction held 7 bases outside the gene matches. The CDR3 has 17 amino acids. Germline V gives CDR1 LNHDA, CDR2 SQIVND (reference sequence). The CDR3 DNA follows: TGTGCCAGTAGTATAAGAAGGGGACAGGGGGCATCCGGGGAGCTGTTTTTT. It encodes CASSIRRGQGASGELFF.

The chain combines TRBV29-1 with TRBJ1-2; 11 bases line up with TRBD1. V shed 3 bases, J shed 4 bases, and the junction held 13 bases outside the gene matches. CDR3 length: 17 amino acids. The germline gives CDR1 SQVTM, CDR2 ANQGSEA. This CDR3 reads CSVDSRGQGDSGYGYTF. CDR3 DNA: TGCAGCGTTGACTCGCGGGGACAGGGGGATTCGGGCTATGGCTACACCTTC.

The CDR3 loop reads CASSARPAGGPSGELFF. The CDR3 region has the DNA TGTGCCAGCAGCGCGAGACCAGCGGGAGGGCCTTCCGGGGAGCTGTTTTTT. The V and J genes are TRBV5-6 and TRBJ2-2; TRBD2 agrees at 10 bases. CDR3 length: 17 amino acids. From germline, CDR1 is SGHDT and CDR2 YYEEEE. The junction had 12 bases not matched to a gene; V was cut back by 4 bases and J by 6 bases.

The rearrangement links TRBV27 to TRBJ2-7, with 12 bases that match TRBD2. Germline V gene sequence: CDR1 MNHEY, CDR2 SMNVEV (reference sequence). The CDR3 runs to 17 residues. After removal of 3 bases from V and 4 bases from J, the junction contained 10 bases not matched to a gene. CDR3 sequence: CASSFWMSGLAGYEQYF. The CDR3 DNA sequence: TGTGCCAGCAGTTTCTGGATGTCGGGACTAGCGGGTTACGAGCAGTACTTC.

This chain connects TRBV7-4 to TRBJ1-5, with D uncertain. The CDR3 covers 16 residues. Germline V gene sequence: CDR1 SGHVT, CDR2 SQSDAQ. The V end lost 8 bases, the J end lost 1 base, and 18 bases lay between the germline ends. CDR3 nucleotides: TGTGCCAGCGTCGTTTGGCGGTTAGTAAGCAATCAGCCCCAGCATTTT. Its translation: CASVVWRLVSNQPQHF.

The chain employs TRBV28 and TRBJ1-1, with unresolved D. The CDR3 spans 12 residues. The ends were cut back, 6 bases at V and 2 bases at J, with 7 bases in the middle. CDR1 and CDR2 (germline): MDHEN, SYDVKM. The CDR3 loop reads CASRSLNTEAFF. CDR3 bases: TGTGCCAGCAGGTCACTAAACACTGAAGCTTTCTTT.

The rearrangement joins TRBV14 to TRBJ2-1; TRBD2 matches at 9 bases. This CDR3 is 18 amino acids long. Germline V gives CDR1 SGHDN, CDR2 FVKESK. V lost 4 bases, J lost 3 bases, and 13 bases stayed unmatched. Here the CDR3 reads CASSPKVLSGRLYNEQFF. The DNA of the CDR3 is TGTGCCAGCAGCCCGAAGGTTCTTAGCGGGAGACTCTACAATGAGCAGTTCTTC.

The chain joins TRBV19 to TRBJ1-5; maybe TRBD1 (5 bases). The CDR3 runs 17 residues. CDR1 and CDR2 from the germline V gene are LNHDA and SQIVND (reference sequence). V shed 4 bases and J shed 6 bases, with 22 bases lying between them. The CDR3 spells CASSTQRGRGTGQPQHF. The CDR3 coding sequence is TGTGCCAGTAGTACTCAGCGCGGGCGGGGGACGGGTCAGCCCCAGCATTTT. Looking up the rest from reference TRBV19 and TRBJ1-5 gives the full variable domain: DGGITQSPKYLFRKEGQNVTLSCEQNLNHDAMYWYRQDPGQGLRLIYYSQIVNDFQKGDIAEGYSVSREKKESFPLTVTSAQKNPTAFYLCASSTQRGRGTGQPQHFGDGTRLSIL.

The rearrangement uses TRBV5-1 and TRBJ1-1, with no clear D. The CDR3 covers 13 residues. The germline V and J ends were trimmed by 0 bases and 5 bases, with 8 bases remaining between them. CDR1 is SGHRS, CDR2 YFSETQ, per germline. The CDR3 region has the DNA TGCGCCAGCAGCTTGGCCGGGATGACTGAAGCTTTCTTT. Translating it yields CASSLAGMTEAFF.

The chain is built from TRBV5-6 and TRBJ1-4, with TRBD1 as a possible D gene (6 bases). V was shortened by 4 bases and J by 4 bases, with 14 bases between the two germline ends. This CDR3 spans 15 amino acids. Germline V CDR1 and CDR2: SGHDT, YYEEEE. Written as DNA, the CDR3 is TGTGCCAGCAGCCGTTGGACAGCTCTTAATGAAAAACTGTTTTTT. Its protein product is CASSRWTALNEKLFF.

The chain recombines TRBV5-4 with TRBJ1-3; D is unclear. Germline CDR1 is SGHNT and CDR2 is YYREEE (reference sequence). This CDR3 contains 14 residues. V dropped 4 bases and J dropped 0 bases, with 8 bases sitting between them. In DNA, the CDR3 is TGTGCCAGCAGCCCCCAAATCTCTGGAAACACCATATATTTT. This translates into CASSPQISGNTIYF.